Shown below are 32 T cell receptor beta chains from a single sample sequenced in a study of graft-versus-host responses after intestinal transplantation. Using immunoSEQ multiplex PCR, the repertoire was profiled, and TCRdb retains in-frame clones only, with some absent. Of 130,000 to 150,000 clones in the sample, 85% to 95% were seen once. Their antigen targets remain unknown. This sample comprised unstimulated CD4+ T cells sorted from spleen or lymph node cells, obtained before intestinal transplant. Source of these receptors: a human donor who received an intestinal transplant.

This chain joins TRBV19 and TRBJ1-5; D uncertain. Germline CDR1 reads LNHDA; CDR2 reads SQIVND (reference sequence). Trimming shortened V by 5 bases and J by 2 bases, and 19 bases separated the two germline ends. The CDR3 is 17 residues long. The CDR3 nucleotides are TGTGCCAGTAGTTGGCTCCAGATAGGGCAAGGCAATCAGCCCCAGCATTTT. Residues: CASSWLQIGQGNQPQHF.

This chain uses TRBV7-3 with TRBJ2-7; TRBD1 aligns across 9 bases. This CDR3 is 13 amino acids long. The ends lost 5 bases at V and 6 bases at J; junction bases unmatched: 5. Germline lookup yields CDR1 SGHTA and CDR2 FQGTGA. The CDR3 spells CASSPGQGGEQYF. In nucleotides, the CDR3 is TGTGCCAGCAGCCCGGGACAGGGCGGCGAGCAGTACTTC.

This clone was seen a few times. The V call is TRBV30, the J call TRBJ1-3, with no clear D. The CDR3 totals 12 residues. The V end was cut by 3 bases, the J end by 3 bases, with 6 bases between. In germline, CDR1 is GTSNPN, CDR2 SVGIG (reference sequence). The CDR3 spells CAWSQLGNTIYF. CDR3 coding DNA: TGTGCCTGGAGCCAACTTGGAAACACCATATATTTT.

This clone was detected only a few times. V gene TRBV6-6 combines with J gene TRBJ1-2, with TRBD1 as a possible D gene (6 bases). V was cut by 5 bases and J by 8 bases, with 9 bases left in between. Germline CDR1 MNHNY, CDR2 SVGAGI (reference sequence). This CDR3 has 11 amino acids. DNA for the CDR3: TGTGCCAGCAGTAGGGGGAAGGGCTACACCTTC. Protein: CASSRGKGYTF.

In its sample, this clone was seen a few times. The chain uses TRBV5-4 and TRBJ1-1; no clear D. The CDR3 is 14 residues long. Trimming pared 0 bases from V and 0 bases from J, leaving 6 bases between. In germline, CDR1 is SGHNT, CDR2 YYREEE (reference sequence). CDR3 sequence: CASSLEAMNTEAFF. CDR3 DNA sequence: TGTGCCAGCAGCTTGGAGGCCATGAACACTGAAGCTTTCTTT.

V usage is TRBV6-5 and J usage is TRBJ1-2; no definite D call. This CDR3 comprises 14 residues. V was pared by 8 bases and J by 2 bases, with 15 bases between. CDR1 MNHEY and CDR2 SVGAGI come from the germline V gene. CDR3 DNA sequence: TGTGCCAGCCGGACTTCGGGAGGGAACTATGGCTACACCTTC. This sequence encodes CASRTSGGNYGYTF.

The chain links TRBV9 to TRBJ2-3, with 13 bases that match TRBD2. The germline CDR1 and CDR2 sequences are SGDLS and YYNGEE. This CDR3 spans 16 amino acids. V lost 3 bases to trimming and J lost 6 bases; unmatched junction nucleotides: 7. CDR3 sequence: CASSALGLAGTDTQYF. DNA of the CDR3: TGTGCCAGCAGCGCGCTGGGACTAGCGGGAACCGATACGCAGTATTTT.

The genes are TRBV5-1 and TRBJ2-5; D is possibly TRBD2 (6 bases). Germline values: CDR1 SGHRS, CDR2 YFSETQ. There are 13 residues in the CDR3. V lost 4 bases to trimming and J lost 3 bases, with 10 bases between them. CDR3 in amino acids: CASSISGKETQYF. In nucleotides, the CDR3 is TGCGCCAGCAGCATTAGCGGCAAAGAGACCCAGTACTTC.

V gene TRBV27 combines with J gene TRBJ1-1; maybe TRBD1 (6 bases). Germline values: CDR1 MNHEY, CDR2 SMNVEV (reference sequence). The CDR3 runs 14 residues. Trimming took off 7 bases at V and 0 bases at J, with 12 bases between the two ends. The CDR3 reads CASTLQGLNTEAFF. CDR3 in DNA: TGTGCCAGCACCCTACAGGGCCTGAACACTGAAGCTTTCTTT.

This chain uses TRBV18 with TRBJ2-1; either TRBD1 or TRBD2 may fit D (5 bases each). The CDR3 consists of 16 residues. V lost 2 bases and J lost 6, with 17 bases in between. Germline V CDR1 and CDR2: KGHSH, LQKENI. The CDR3, as DNA: TGTGCCAGCTCACCAGGGACCAAACCCAGTTTCAATGAGCAGTTCTTC. Protein: CASSPGTKPSFNEQFF.

V is TRBV28 and J is TRBJ2-5; 10 bases line up with TRBD2. V trimming: 5 bases; J trimming: 7 bases; junction bases outside the gene matches: 13. The germline CDR1 and CDR2 sequences are MDHEN and SYDVKM. This CDR3 contains 16 residues. For the CDR3, the DNA is TGTGCCAGCAGTCGGACTAGCGGCCCGCCTAGGGGGACCCAGTACTTC. Translating gives CASSRTSGPPRGTQYF.

The J gene is TRBJ2-7, the V gene TRBV4-3, with a possible D match to TRBD2 (6 bases). Trimming left V 0 bases short and J 4 bases short, with 16 bases between. In germline, CDR1 is LGHNA, CDR2 YSLEER. CDR3 length: 16 amino acids. The CDR3 nucleotides are TGCGCCAGCAGCCAAGATCATGGAGGGTGGGGGTACGAGCAGTACTTC. It translates to CASSQDHGGWGYEQYF.

The chain uses TRBV7-9 and TRBJ1-1; 10 positions agree with TRBD1. This CDR3 has 15 amino acids. V trimming: 5 bases; J trimming: 5 bases; junction bases outside the gene matches: 8. The germline V gene has CDR1 SEHNR and CDR2 FQNEAQ (reference sequence). The DNA of the CDR3 is TGTGCCAGCAGCGCCCCGGGACAGGGGAGGACTGAAGCTTTCTTT. Residues: CASSAPGQGRTEAFF.

This clone was observed a single time. The chain uses TRBV30 and TRBJ1-5, with D unresolved. The CDR3 length is 13 residues. Germline values: CDR1 GTSNPN, CDR2 SVGIG (reference sequence). Trimming removed 2 bases from V and 1 base from J, with 6 bases in between. CDR3 in DNA: TGTGCCTGGAGTAAGGGAAGCAATCAGCCCCAGCATTTT. It is translated as CAWSKGSNQPQHF. Filled out from reference TRBV30 and TRBJ1-5, the complete variable domain reads SQTIHQWPATLVQPVGSPLSLECTVEGTSNPNLYWYRQAAGRGLQLLFYSVGIGQISSEVPQNLSASRPQDRQFILSSKKLLLSDSGFYLCAWSKGSNQPQHFGDGTRLSIL.

The CDR3 coding sequence is TGTGCCAGCAGTGATTCTGGACGCGGATCCTACGAGCAGTACTTC. It translates to CASSDSGRGSYEQYF. The gene calls are TRBV25-1 and TRBJ2-7; D not certain. Germline-derived CDR1 and CDR2 are MGHDK and SYGVNS. The CDR3 loop spans 15 amino acids. The V and J ends lost 3 bases and 1 base respectively, with 13 bases between them.

CDR3 sequence reads: CASSPSTAQFF. DNA for the CDR3: TGTGCCAGCAGCCCGTCCACGGCGCAGTTCTTC. V gene TRBV11-2 combines with J gene TRBJ2-1; no reliable D call. CDR1 is SGHAT, CDR2 FQNNGV, per germline. The CDR3 sequence is 11 residues long. V was pared by 5 bases and J by 12 bases, with 11 bases between.

V usage is TRBV11-2 and J usage is TRBJ2-7; D is uncertain. The CDR3 sequence is 15 residues long. Germline V gene lookup returns CDR1 SGHAT and CDR2 FQNNGV. V lost 1 base, J lost 2 bases, and 12 bases lay in between. The chain's CDR3 is CASSLVRSETYEQYF. The CDR3 bases are TGTGCCAGCAGCTTAGTACGCAGCGAGACCTACGAGCAGTACTTC. The full variable domain, completed using reference TRBV11-2 and TRBJ2-7, is EAGVAQSPRYKIIEKRQSVAFWCNPISGHATLYWYQQILGQGPKLLIQFQNNGVVDDSQLPKDRFSAERLKGVDSTLKIQPAKLEDSAVYLCASSLVRSETYEQYFGPGTRLTVT.

V gene TRBV12-5 combines with J gene TRBJ1-3; no firm D call. CDR3 length equals 18 residues. Germline CDR1 is LGHNT and CDR2 is FRNRAP. V lost 0 bases to trimming and J lost 0 bases, with 15 bases between them. CDR3 DNA: TGTGCTAGTGGTTTGGTACGCGGCAGCGAGCTCTCTGGAAACACCATATATTTT. Amino acid sequence: CASGLVRGSELSGNTIYF.

The chain has TRBV30 and TRBJ2-7, with D perhaps assigned TRBD1 or TRBD2 (5 bases each). Trimming pared 1 base from V and 2 bases from J, leaving 12 bases between. This CDR3 contains 14 residues. In germline, CDR1 is GTSNPN, CDR2 SVGIG (reference sequence). CDR3 residues: CAWSAILGPYEQYF. The CDR3 DNA reads as TGTGCCTGGAGTGCCATTCTGGGACCCTACGAGCAGTACTTC. Together with reference TRBV30 and TRBJ2-7, the CDR3 gives the full variable domain: SQTIHQWPATLVQPVGSPLSLECTVEGTSNPNLYWYRQAAGRGLQLLFYSVGIGQISSEVPQNLSASRPQDRQFILSSKKLLLSDSGFYLCAWSAILGPYEQYFGPGTRLTVT.

This sequence joins TRBV7-2 and TRBJ2-7; 11 nucleotides agree with TRBD2. The ends lost 3 bases at V and 3 bases at J; junction bases unmatched: 16. The germline V gene has CDR1 SGHTA and CDR2 FQGNSA. The length of the CDR3 is 19 residues. CDR3 amino acids: CASSFDRGVAGGRLYEQYF. For the CDR3, the DNA is TGTGCCAGCAGCTTCGACAGGGGGGTAGCGGGAGGGAGGCTCTACGAGCAGTACTTC.

The V gene is TRBV5-6, the J gene TRBJ1-2; D gene uncertain. Germline CDR1 SGHDT, CDR2 YYEEEE. Trimming left V 0 bases short and J 4 bases short, with 13 bases between. The CDR3 sequence is 15 residues long. CDR3 DNA sequence: TGTGCCAGCAGCTTGGTAGCCCAGGTCCGCTATGGCTACACCTTC. Translated, it gives CASSLVAQVRYGYTF.

The V call is TRBV6-5, the J call TRBJ2-7; 12 bases match TRBD1. With V trimmed by 7 bases and J by 4 bases, 5 bases remained unmatched. CDR3 length: 14 amino acids. Germline V gene data show CDR1 as MNHEY and CDR2 as SVGAGI. The CDR3 region has the DNA TGTGCCAGCACCGGGGACAGGGGGCTTTACGAGCAGTACTTC. Amino acid sequence: CASTGDRGLYEQYF.

This clone was seen a single time. The chain has TRBV5-1 and TRBJ1-2; 9 nucleotides line up with TRBD1. The germline gives CDR1 SGHRS, CDR2 YFSETQ. The CDR3 covers 14 residues. Germline trimming cut 0 bases from V and 6 bases from J; bases unmatched to any gene: 3. The CDR3 region is CASSLGTGADGYTF. The CDR3 region has the DNA TGCGCCAGCAGCTTGGGGACAGGGGCGGATGGCTACACCTTC.

This clone was seen only once. The chain is built from TRBV10-3 and TRBJ1-1, with 10 bases identical to TRBD1. The CDR3 sequence is 16 residues long. Germline V lookup: CDR1 ENHRY, CDR2 SYGVKD. J lost 1 base, V lost 0 bases, and 2 bases had no gene match. The CDR3 loop reads CAISESRTGGNTEAFF. The CDR3 DNA is TGTGCCATCAGTGAGTCACGGACAGGGGGGAACACTGAAGCTTTCTTT.

V is TRBV7-2 and J is TRBJ2-1; TRBD2 matches 8 bases. This CDR3 has 15 amino acids. J gave up 3 bases and V 5 bases, and 6 bases lay outside the gene matches. CDR1 is SGHTA, CDR2 FQGNSA, per germline. This chain's CDR3 is CASSHGLADYNEQFF. Here the CDR3 DNA reads TGTGCCAGCAGCCACGGACTAGCTGACTACAATGAGCAGTTCTTC.

The chain carries TRBV7-7 and TRBJ2-5; TRBD1 is a possible D gene (6 bases). CDR1 and CDR2 from the germline V gene are SSHAT and FNYEAQ (reference sequence). CDR3 length: 14 amino acids. V was cut by 5 bases and J by 1 base, with 11 bases left in between. The CDR3 is CASSRGQIQETQYF. The DNA for the CDR3 is TGTGCCAGCAGCCGAGGACAGATCCAAGAGACCCAGTACTTC.

The chain recombines TRBV25-1 with TRBJ1-1; no definite D call. Germline V gene lookup returns CDR1 MGHDK and CDR2 SYGVNS. V was pared by 7 bases and J by 5 bases, with 17 bases between. CDR3 size: 14 residues. The CDR3 nucleotides are TGTGCCAGCATGGCCCTCCGGTCGGAAACTGAAGCTTTCTTT. Translation gives CASMALRSETEAFF.

The V call is TRBV10-3, the J call TRBJ2-7; TRBD2 aligns across 11 bases. The CDR3 runs to 19 residues. After removal of 6 bases from V and 2 bases from J, the junction contained 18 bases not matched to a gene. Looked up from germline, CDR1 is ENHRY and CDR2 is SYGVKD. The CDR3 DNA reads TGTGCCATCAGCCCCCAAGTGTCCCTGACTAGCGGGAACCCCTACGAGCAGTACTTC. Its protein product is CAISPQVSLTSGNPYEQYF.

The chain has TRBV9 and TRBJ1-6; D is unclear. Per the germline V gene, CDR1 is SGDLS and CDR2 is YYNGEE. Trimming took off 5 bases at V and 8 bases at J, with 8 bases between the two ends. The CDR3 loop spans 12 amino acids. CDR3 nucleotide sequence: TGTGCCAGCAGTCCTGAATATTCACCCCTCCACTTT. Protein: CASSPEYSPLHF.

This chain links TRBV5-1 with TRBJ2-2; D gene uncertain. Between the trimmed V and J ends, which lost 2 bases and 9 bases, there was a span of 11 bases. The CDR3 has 13 residues. The germline V gene encodes CDR1 SGHRS and CDR2 YFSETQ. The CDR3 bases are TGCGCCAGCAGCTTCCTCCGTGCGAGGGAGCTGTTTTTT. Residues: CASSFLRARELFF. Filled out from reference TRBV5-1 and TRBJ2-2, the complete variable domain reads KAGVTQTPRYLIKTRGQQVTLSCSPISGHRSVSWYQQTPGQGLQFLFEYFSETQRNKGNFPGRFSGRQFSNSRSEMNVSTLELGDSALYLCASSFLRARELFFGEGSRLTVL.

The chain recombines TRBV19 with TRBJ2-5; 7 nucleotides match TRBD2. CDR3 length: 18 residues. With 2 bases clipped from V and 2 bases from J, the junction kept 14 bases outside the gene matches. CDR1 is LNHDA, CDR2 SQIVND, per germline (reference sequence). For the CDR3, the DNA is TGTGCCAGTAGTATAAGCGATCGGTGGGAGGGTCTACAAGAGACCCAGTACTTC. Residues: CASSISDRWEGLQETQYF.

This clone was seen just once. An end of the junction does not agree with germline; a read error may underlie this. V usage is TRBV15 and J usage is TRBJ1-1; TRBD1 is a possible D gene (6 bases). The V gene's germline CDR1 is LNHNV and CDR2 YYDKDF (reference sequence). The length of the CDR3 is 13 residues. CDR3 bases: TGTGCCACCAGCAGAGATTGGGACACCGAAGCTTTCTTT. Protein product: CATSRDWDTEAFF. Full variable domain (rest looked up from reference TRBV15 and TRBJ1-1): DAMVIQNPRYQVTQFGKPVTLSCSQTLNHNVMYWYQQKSSQAPKLLFHYYDKDFNNEADTPDNFQSRRPNTSFCFLDIRSPGLGDTAMYLCATSRDWDTEAFFGQGTRLTVV.